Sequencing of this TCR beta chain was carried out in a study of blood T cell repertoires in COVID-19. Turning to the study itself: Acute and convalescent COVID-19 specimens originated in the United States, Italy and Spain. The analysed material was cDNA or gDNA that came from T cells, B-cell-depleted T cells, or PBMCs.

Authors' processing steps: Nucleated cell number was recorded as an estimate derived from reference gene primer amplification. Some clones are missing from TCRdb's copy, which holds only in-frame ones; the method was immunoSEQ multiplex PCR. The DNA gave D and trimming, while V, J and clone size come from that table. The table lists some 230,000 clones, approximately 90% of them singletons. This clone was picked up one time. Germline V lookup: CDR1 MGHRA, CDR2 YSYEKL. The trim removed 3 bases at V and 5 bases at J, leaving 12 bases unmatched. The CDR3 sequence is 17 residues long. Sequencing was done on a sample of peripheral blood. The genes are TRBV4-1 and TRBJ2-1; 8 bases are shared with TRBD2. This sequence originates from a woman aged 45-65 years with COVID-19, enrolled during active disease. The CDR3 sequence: CASSHPTTSVEDNEQFF. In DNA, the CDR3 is TGCGCCAGCAGCCACCCCACGACTAGCGTCGAGGACAATGAGCAGTTCTTC.